The rows below give T cell receptor beta chains drawn from one sample of a study of T cell repertoires in cytomegalovirus infection. TCRdb redid the calling of the reads with MiXCR, one entry per CDR3 protein. The table records 150,000 to 200,000 distinct CDR3 sequences, approximately 14% of them present only once. Sequencing was performed on PBMCs. Receptors originate from a human donor in good health (CMV status not recorded). Some clones in this sample may be carry-over from other donors' samples. Each CDR3 is given with its conserved first and last residue. A D gene is named only where the DNA matches it firmly. Expanded clones are given a class, and other clones once, few, many or no size at all.

v_gene: TRBV6-5; d_gene: -; abundance: few; j_gene: TRBJ1-2; CDR3nt: TGTGCCAGCAGTTACGGGGGCAGGGCGGATGGCTACACCTTC; CDR3aa: CASSYGGRADGYTF
v_gene: TRBV7-9; d_gene: TRBD1; abundance: -; j_gene: TRBJ2-7; CDR3nt: TGTGCCAGCAGCCGCGGACAGGGTACATCCTACGAGCAGTACTTC; CDR3aa: CASSRGQGTSYEQYF
v_gene: TRBV14; d_gene: -; abundance: -; j_gene: TRBJ2-1; CDR3nt: TGTGCCAGCAGCCACCGGGACTTACAGTTCTTC; CDR3aa: CASSHRDLQFF
v_gene: TRBV7-2; d_gene: TRBD1; abundance: many; j_gene: TRBJ2-3; CDR3nt: TGTGCCAGCAGCTATCCGGGACAGGGAGGTGCAGATACGCAGTATTTT; CDR3aa: CASSYPGQGGADTQYF
v_gene: TRBV28; d_gene: TRBD2; abundance: -; j_gene: TRBJ2-7; CDR3nt: TGTGCCAGCAGCCCCCAACTAGCGGGAGGAACCTACGAGCAGTACTTC; CDR3aa: CASSPQLAGGTYEQYF
v_gene: TRBV5-6; d_gene: -; abundance: -; j_gene: TRBJ2-7; CDR3nt: TGTGCCAGCAGCGATTACAGGAACTCCTACGAGCAGTACTTC; CDR3aa: CASSDYRNSYEQYF
v_gene: TRBV27; d_gene: -; abundance: few; j_gene: TRBJ2-1; CDR3nt: TGTGCCAGCAGCCGGAGGGGAGACTACAATGAGCAGTTCTTC; CDR3aa: CASSRRGDYNEQFF
v_gene: TRBV19; d_gene: TRBD1; abundance: once; j_gene: TRBJ2-7; CDR3nt: TGTGCCAGTAGTCAGCGGCTGTCCGAGGACAGGGCCTACCAGCAGTACTTC; CDR3aa: CASSQRLSEDRAYQQYF
v_gene: TRBV19; d_gene: -; abundance: -; j_gene: TRBJ1-5; CDR3nt: TGTGCCAGTAGTATTAACGGTGCGTTTCAGCCCCAGCATTTT; CDR3aa: CASSINGAFQPQHF
v_gene: TRBV28; d_gene: TRBD2; abundance: many; j_gene: TRBJ2-4; CDR3nt: TGTGCCAGCAGTTCACTAGCGGAGGGGAAAATAGCCAAAAACATTCAGTACTTC; CDR3aa: CASSSLAEGKIAKNIQYF
v_gene: TRBV11-1; d_gene: -; abundance: -; j_gene: TRBJ2-1; CDR3nt: TGTGCCAGCAGCTTAGCGTGTGGGGACACAATGGTCCGGGCCCGGTCCTACAATGAGCAGTTCTTC; CDR3aa: CASSLACGDTMVRARSYNEQFF
v_gene: TRBV7-9; d_gene: TRBD2; abundance: many; j_gene: TRBJ2-3; CDR3nt: TGTGCCAGCAGCCTCTTGGGGGCTAGCGGGAGGGCCATAGATACGCAGTATTTT; CDR3aa: CASSLLGASGRAIDTQYF
v_gene: TRBV7-2; d_gene: -; abundance: many; j_gene: TRBJ1-1; CDR3nt: TGTGCCAGCAGCCCCAGTTTGGGAATTACTCTGGGGATGAACACTGAAGCTTTCTTT; CDR3aa: CASSPSLGITLGMNTEAFF
v_gene: TRBV28; d_gene: -; abundance: many; j_gene: TRBJ1-3; CDR3nt: TGTGCCAGCAGTCTTACATCGTTCTCTGGAAACACCATATATTTT; CDR3aa: CASSLTSFSGNTIYF
v_gene: TRBV29-1; d_gene: -; abundance: -; j_gene: TRBJ2-2; CDR3nt: TGCAGCGTCCTAAAGTGGACAGACACCGGGGAGCTGTTTTTT; CDR3aa: CSVLKWTDTGELFF
v_gene: TRBV7-3; d_gene: TRBD2; abundance: many; j_gene: TRBJ2-1; CDR3nt: TGTGCCAGCGGGGGACTAGCGGGAGGGCCGGGCAATGAGCAGTTCTTC; CDR3aa: CASGGLAGGPGNEQFF